Listed below are T cell receptor beta chains from one sample, sequenced in a study of cytomegalovirus exposure and HLA in healthy donors. Sequenced by immunoSEQ multiplex PCR; TCRdb stores in-frame clones only, minus some. The table has some 54,000 clones, approximately 80% seen once. Sequencing was done on a sample of PBMCs. The receptors were gathered from a male donor in good health and CMV-seronegative. The CDR3 runs from the conserved cysteine through the conserved F or W. The order of the fields is V gene, D gene, clone size, J gene, CDR3 protein, CDR3 DNA. D genes are given only for firm matches. Part of the rows lack a size; the others show once, few, many or a class for expanded clones.

TRBV2	TRBD1	-	TRBJ1-5	CASRAGQGAAQPQHF	TGTGCCAGCAGGGCGGGACAGGGGGCCGCTCAGCCCCAGCATTTT
TRBV5-1	-	-	TRBJ2-2	CATSPGGPSNTGELFF	TGCGCCACCTCCCCCGGGGGGCCCTCGAACACCGGGGAGCTGTTTTTT
TRBV7-2	-	-	TRBJ2-7	CASSPSSYEQYF	TGTGCCAGCAGCCCCAGCTCCTACGAGCAGTACTTC
TRBV7-2	-	many	TRBJ2-7	CASSLLAGLHEQYF	TGTGCCAGCAGCTTACTGGCGGGGCTGCACGAGCAGTACTTC
TRBV5-6	-	few	TRBJ1-6	CASSLGHLSSYNSPLHF	TGTGCCAGCAGCTTGGGACACCTGAGCTCCTATAATTCACCCCTCCACTTT
TRBV19	-	-	TRBJ2-7	CASSIAAAYYERYF	TGTGCCAGTAGTATAGCAGCGGCCTATTACGAGCGGTACTTC
TRBV7-9	TRBD1	-	TRBJ2-2	CSSSHSGTGDTGELFF	TGTTCCAGCAGCCACTCCGGGACAGGGGACACCGGGGAGCTGTTTTTT
TRBV5-1	TRBD2	-	TRBJ2-3	CASSLSSGGGTDTQYF	TGCGCCAGCAGCTTGTCTAGCGGGGGAGGCACAGATACGCAGTATTTT
TRBV7-9	-	-	TRBJ1-5	CASSLAEGGAPQHF	TGTGCCAGCAGCTTAGCTGAAGGGGGAGCGCCCCAGCATTTT
TRBV10-3	-	few	TRBJ1-2	CAISASLHRRVTNYGYTF	TGTGCCATCAGTGCGAGCCTGCACAGACGAGTAACAAACTATGGCTACACCTTC
TRBV7-8	TRBD2	-	TRBJ2-3	CASSLAGWAGVVTDTQYF	TGTGCCAGCAGCTTAGCCGGATGGGCGGGGGTGGTCACAGATACGCAGTATTTT
TRBV7-8	-	-	TRBJ2-7	CASSLDWGHDYEQYF	TGTGCCAGCAGCTTAGATTGGGGACACGACTACGAGCAGTACTTC
TRBV19	-	-	TRBJ1-1	CASSLDRWNTEAFF	TGTGCCAGTAGTCTCGACAGATGGAACACTGAAGCTTTCTTT
TRBV19	TRBD1	-	TRBJ1-2	CASSIGPPRQGWSYTF	TGTGCCAGTAGTATAGGACCGCCTCGACAGGGTTGGAGCTACACCTTC
TRBV5-5	TRBD2	-	TRBJ2-2	CASRGGAGTGELFF	TGTGCCAGCCGCGGGGGGGCGGGCACCGGGGAGCTGTTTTTT
TRBV18	-	-	TRBJ1-1	CASYNPVRNTEAFF	TGTGCCAGCTATAACCCGGTGAGGAACACTGAAGCTTTCTTT
TRBV30	TRBD1	-	TRBJ1-2	CAWSGNRGGYTF	TGTGCCTGGAGTGGAAACAGGGGTGGCTACACCTTC